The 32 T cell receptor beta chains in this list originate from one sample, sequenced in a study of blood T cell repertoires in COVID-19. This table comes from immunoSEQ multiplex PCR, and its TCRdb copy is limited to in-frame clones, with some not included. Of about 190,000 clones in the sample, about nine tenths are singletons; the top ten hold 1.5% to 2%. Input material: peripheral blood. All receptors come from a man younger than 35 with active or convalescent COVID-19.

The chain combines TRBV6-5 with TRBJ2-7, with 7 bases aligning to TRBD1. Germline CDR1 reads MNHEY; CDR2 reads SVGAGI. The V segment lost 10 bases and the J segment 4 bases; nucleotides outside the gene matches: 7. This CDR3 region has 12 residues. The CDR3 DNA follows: TGTGCCACCACGACAGGGTTATACGAGCAGTACTTC. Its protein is CATTTGLYEQYF.

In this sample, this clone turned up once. In DNA form, the CDR3 reads TGTGCCAGCAGCTTCCCAGGGGTTGGTGAAGCTTTCTTT. This gives the protein CASSFPGVGEAFF. V usage is TRBV5-5 and J usage is TRBJ1-1; tentatively, D is TRBD1 (6 bases). The CDR3 spans 13 residues. The germline V gene encodes CDR1 SGHKS and CDR2 YYEKEE (reference sequence). Trimming stripped 2 bases from V and 7 bases from J, with 12 bases between.

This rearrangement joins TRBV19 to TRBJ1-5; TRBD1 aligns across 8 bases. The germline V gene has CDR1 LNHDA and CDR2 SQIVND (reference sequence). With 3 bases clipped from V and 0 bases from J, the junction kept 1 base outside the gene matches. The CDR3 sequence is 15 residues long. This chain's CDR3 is CASSITGGSNQPQHF. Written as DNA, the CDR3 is TGTGCCAGTAGTATTACAGGGGGTAGCAATCAGCCCCAGCATTTT.

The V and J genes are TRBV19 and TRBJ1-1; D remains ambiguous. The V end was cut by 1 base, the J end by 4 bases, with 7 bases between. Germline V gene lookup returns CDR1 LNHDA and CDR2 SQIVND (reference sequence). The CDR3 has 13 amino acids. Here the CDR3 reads CASSIVEGTEAFF. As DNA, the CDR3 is TGTGCCAGTAGTATAGTAGAGGGCACTGAAGCTTTCTTT.

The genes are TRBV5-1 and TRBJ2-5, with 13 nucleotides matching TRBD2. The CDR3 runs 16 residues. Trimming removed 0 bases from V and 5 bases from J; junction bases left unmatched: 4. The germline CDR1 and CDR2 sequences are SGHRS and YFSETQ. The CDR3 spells CASSLGTSGSLETQYF. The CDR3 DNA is TGCGCCAGCAGCTTGGGGACTAGCGGGAGTTTGGAGACCCAGTACTTC.

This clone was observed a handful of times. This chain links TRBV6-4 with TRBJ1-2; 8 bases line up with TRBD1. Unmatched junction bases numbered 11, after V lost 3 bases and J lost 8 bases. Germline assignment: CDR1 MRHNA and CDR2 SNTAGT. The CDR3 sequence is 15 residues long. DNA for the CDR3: TGTGCCAGCAGTGAGAACTGGGACAGGAGTTCCGGCTACACCTTC. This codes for CASSENWDRSSGYTF.

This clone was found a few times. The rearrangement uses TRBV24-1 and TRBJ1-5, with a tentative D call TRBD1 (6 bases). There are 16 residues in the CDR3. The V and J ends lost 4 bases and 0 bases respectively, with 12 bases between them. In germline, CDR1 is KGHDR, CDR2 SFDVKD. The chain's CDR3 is CATSETGSYSNQPQHF. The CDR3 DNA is TGTGCCACCAGTGAGACAGGATCATATAGCAATCAGCCCCAGCATTTT.

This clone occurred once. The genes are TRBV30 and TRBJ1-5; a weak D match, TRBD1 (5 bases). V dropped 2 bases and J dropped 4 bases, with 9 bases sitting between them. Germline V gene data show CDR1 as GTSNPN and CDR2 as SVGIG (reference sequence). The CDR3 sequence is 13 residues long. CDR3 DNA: TGTGCCTGGAGTTCGGGGGGAAATCAGCCCCAGCATTTT. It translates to CAWSSGGNQPQHF.

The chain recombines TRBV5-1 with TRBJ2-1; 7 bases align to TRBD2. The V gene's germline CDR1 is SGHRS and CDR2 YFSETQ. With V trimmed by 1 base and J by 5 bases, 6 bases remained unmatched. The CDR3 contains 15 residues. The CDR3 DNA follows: TGCGCCAGCAGCTTGTTTCTAGCGGAAAACAATGAGCAGTTCTTC. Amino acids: CASSLFLAENNEQFF.

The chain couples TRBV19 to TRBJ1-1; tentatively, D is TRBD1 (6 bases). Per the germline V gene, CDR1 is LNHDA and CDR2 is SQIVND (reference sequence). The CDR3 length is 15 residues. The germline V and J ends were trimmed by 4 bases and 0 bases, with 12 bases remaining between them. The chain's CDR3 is CASSSGGPMNTEAFF. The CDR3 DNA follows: TGTGCCAGTAGTAGCGGGGGGCCGATGAACACTGAAGCTTTCTTT.

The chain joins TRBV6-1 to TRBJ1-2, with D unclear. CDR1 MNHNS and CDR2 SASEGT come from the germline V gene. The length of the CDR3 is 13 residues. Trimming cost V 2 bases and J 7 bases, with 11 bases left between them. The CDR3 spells CASSESSRAGYTF. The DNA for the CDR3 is TGTGCCAGCAGTGAATCGTCAAGAGCTGGCTACACCTTC.

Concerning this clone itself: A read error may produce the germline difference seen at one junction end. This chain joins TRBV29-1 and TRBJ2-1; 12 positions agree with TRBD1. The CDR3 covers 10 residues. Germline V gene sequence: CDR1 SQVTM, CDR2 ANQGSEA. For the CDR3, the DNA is TGCAGCGCGGGACAGGGGGCTGACCTCTTC. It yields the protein CSAGQGADLF.

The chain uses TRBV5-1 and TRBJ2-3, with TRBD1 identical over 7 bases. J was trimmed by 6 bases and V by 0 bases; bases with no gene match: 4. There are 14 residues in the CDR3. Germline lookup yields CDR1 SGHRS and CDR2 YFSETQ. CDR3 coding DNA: TGCGCCAGCAGCTTGGACAGGGGCAAGGATACGCAGTATTTT. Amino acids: CASSLDRGKDTQYF.

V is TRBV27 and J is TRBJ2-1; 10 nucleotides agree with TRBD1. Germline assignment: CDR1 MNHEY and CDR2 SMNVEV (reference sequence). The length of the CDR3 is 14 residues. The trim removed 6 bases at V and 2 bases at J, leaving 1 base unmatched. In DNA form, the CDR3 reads TGTGCCAGCAGGACAGGGGGCCCCTACAATGAGCAGTTCTTC. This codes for CASRTGGPYNEQFF.

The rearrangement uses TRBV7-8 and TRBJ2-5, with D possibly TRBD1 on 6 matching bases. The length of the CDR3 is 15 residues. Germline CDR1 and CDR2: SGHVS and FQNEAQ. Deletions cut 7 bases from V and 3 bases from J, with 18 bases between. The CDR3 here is CASTLLHRAEETQYF. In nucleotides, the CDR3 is TGTGCCAGCACCCTACTTCACAGGGCGGAAGAGACCCAGTACTTC.

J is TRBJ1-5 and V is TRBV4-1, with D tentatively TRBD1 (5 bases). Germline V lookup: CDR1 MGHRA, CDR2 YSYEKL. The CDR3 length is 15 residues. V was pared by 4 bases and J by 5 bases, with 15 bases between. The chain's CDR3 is CASSPFEQAYQPQHF. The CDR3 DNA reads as TGCGCCAGCAGCCCTTTTGAACAGGCATATCAGCCCCAGCATTTT.

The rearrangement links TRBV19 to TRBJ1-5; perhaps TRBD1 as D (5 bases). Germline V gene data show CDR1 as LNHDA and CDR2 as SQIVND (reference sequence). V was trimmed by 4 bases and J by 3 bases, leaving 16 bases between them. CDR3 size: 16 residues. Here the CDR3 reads CASSKGRGTPNQPQHF. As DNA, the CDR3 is TGTGCCAGTAGTAAGGGACGTGGGACTCCCAATCAGCCCCAGCATTTT. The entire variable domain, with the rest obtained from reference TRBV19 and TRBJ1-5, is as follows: DGGITQSPKYLFRKEGQNVTLSCEQNLNHDAMYWYRQDPGQGLRLIYYSQIVNDFQKGDIAEGYSVSREKKESFPLTVTSAQKNPTAFYLCASSKGRGTPNQPQHFGDGTRLSIL.

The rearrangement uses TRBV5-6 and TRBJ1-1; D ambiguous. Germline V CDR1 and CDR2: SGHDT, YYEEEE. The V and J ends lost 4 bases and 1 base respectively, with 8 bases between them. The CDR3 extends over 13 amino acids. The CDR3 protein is CASSTEGNTEAFF. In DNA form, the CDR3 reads TGTGCCAGCAGCACAGAAGGGAACACTGAAGCTTTCTTT. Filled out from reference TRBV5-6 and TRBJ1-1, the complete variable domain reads DAGVTQSPTHLIKTRGQQVTLRCSPKSGHDTVSWYQQALGQGPQFIFQYYEEEERQRGNFPDRFSGHQFPNYSSELNVNALLLGDSALYLCASSTEGNTEAFFGQGTRLTVV.

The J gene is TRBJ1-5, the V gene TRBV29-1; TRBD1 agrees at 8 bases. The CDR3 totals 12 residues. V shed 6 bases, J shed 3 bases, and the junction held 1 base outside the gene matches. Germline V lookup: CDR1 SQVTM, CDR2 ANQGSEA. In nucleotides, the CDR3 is TGCAGCGTGGGACAGGACAATCAGCCCCAGCATTTT. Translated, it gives CSVGQDNQPQHF.

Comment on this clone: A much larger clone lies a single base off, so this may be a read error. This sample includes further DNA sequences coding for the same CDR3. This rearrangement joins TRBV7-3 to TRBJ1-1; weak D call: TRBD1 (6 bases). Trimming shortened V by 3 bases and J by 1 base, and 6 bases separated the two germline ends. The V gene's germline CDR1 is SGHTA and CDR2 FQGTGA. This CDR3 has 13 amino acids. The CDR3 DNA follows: TGTGCCAGCAGCTTGGGGGCGAACACTGAAGCTTTCTTT. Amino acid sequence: CASSLGANTEAFF.

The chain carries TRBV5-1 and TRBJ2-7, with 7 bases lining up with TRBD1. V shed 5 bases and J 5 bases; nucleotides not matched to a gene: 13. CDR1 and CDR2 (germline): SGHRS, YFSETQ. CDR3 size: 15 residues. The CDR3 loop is CASRRTGTPLDEQYF. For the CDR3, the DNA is TGCGCCAGCAGGAGGACAGGAACCCCGCTCGACGAGCAGTACTTC.

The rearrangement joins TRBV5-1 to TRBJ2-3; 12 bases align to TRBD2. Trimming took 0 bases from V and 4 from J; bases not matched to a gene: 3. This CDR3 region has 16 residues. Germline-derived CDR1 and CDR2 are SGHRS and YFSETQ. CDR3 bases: TGCGCCAGCAGCTTGGGGGGACTAGCGGGTGCAGATACGCAGTATTTT. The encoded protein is CASSLGGLAGADTQYF. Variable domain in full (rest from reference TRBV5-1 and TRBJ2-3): KAGVTQTPRYLIKTRGQQVTLSCSPISGHRSVSWYQQTPGQGLQFLFEYFSETQRNKGNFPGRFSGRQFSNSRSEMNVSTLELGDSALYLCASSLGGLAGADTQYFGPGTRLTVL.

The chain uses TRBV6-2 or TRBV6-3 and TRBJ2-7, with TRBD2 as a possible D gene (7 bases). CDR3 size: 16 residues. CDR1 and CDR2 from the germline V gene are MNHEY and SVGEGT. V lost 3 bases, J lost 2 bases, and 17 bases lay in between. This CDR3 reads CASSYTGGSGAYEQYF. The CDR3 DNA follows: TGTGCCAGCAGTTATACGGGGGGCTCCGGGGCCTACGAGCAGTACTTC.

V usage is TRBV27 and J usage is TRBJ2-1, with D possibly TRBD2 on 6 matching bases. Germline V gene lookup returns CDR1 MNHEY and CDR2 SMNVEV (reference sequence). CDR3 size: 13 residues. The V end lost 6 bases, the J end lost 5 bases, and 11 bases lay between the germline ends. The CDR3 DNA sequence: TGTGCCAGCAGGAGGGAGGAAAACAATGAGCAGTTCTTC. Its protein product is CASRREENNEQFF.

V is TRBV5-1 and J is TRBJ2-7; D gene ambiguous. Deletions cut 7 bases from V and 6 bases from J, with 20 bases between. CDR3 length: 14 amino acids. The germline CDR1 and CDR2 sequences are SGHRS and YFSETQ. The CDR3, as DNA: TGCGCCAGCGGCACCGGCGCCCTGGAGACCGAGCAGTACTTC. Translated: CASGTGALETEQYF. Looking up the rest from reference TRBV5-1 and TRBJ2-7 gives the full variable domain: KAGVTQTPRYLIKTRGQQVTLSCSPISGHRSVSWYQQTPGQGLQFLFEYFSETQRNKGNFPGRFSGRQFSNSRSEMNVSTLELGDSALYLCASGTGALETEQYFGPGTRLTVT.

The CDR3 here is CASSRVDRGDQPQHF. CDR3 in DNA: TGCGCCAGCAGTCGGGTGGACAGGGGAGACCAGCCCCAGCATTTT. This rearrangement joins TRBV4-1 to TRBJ1-5, with 9 bases aligning to TRBD1. V dropped 6 bases and J dropped 7; count of bases not matched to a gene: 10. Germline loops: CDR1 MGHRA, CDR2 YSYEKL. The CDR3 consists of 15 residues.

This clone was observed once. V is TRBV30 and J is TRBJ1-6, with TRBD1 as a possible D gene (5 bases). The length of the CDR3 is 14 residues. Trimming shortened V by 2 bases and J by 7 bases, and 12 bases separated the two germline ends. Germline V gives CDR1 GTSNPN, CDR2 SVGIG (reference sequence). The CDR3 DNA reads TGTGCCTGGAGTCAGGGCGGGGGAAATTCACCCCTCCACTTT. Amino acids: CAWSQGGGNSPLHF.

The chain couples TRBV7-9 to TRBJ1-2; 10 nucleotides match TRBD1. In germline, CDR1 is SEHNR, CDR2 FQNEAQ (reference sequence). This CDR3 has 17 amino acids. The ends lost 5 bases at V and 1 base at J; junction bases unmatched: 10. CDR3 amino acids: CASSPSTGGVINYGYTF. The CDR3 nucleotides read TGTGCCAGCAGCCCATCGACAGGGGGCGTAATTAACTATGGCTACACCTTC.

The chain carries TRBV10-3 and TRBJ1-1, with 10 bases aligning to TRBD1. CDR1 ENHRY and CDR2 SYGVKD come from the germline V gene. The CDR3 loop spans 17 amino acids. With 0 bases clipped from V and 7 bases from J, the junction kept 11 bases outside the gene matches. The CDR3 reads CAISESLDRGYQNEAFF. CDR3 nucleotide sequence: TGTGCCATCAGTGAGTCGTTGGACAGGGGGTACCAGAATGAAGCTTTCTTT.

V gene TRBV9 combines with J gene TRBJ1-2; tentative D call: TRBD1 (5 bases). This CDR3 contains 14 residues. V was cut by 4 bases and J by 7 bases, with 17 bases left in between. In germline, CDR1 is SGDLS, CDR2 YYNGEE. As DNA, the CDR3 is TGTGCCAGCAGCACCCAGACAGAGTCAAGTGGCTACACCTTC. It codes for CASSTQTESSGYTF.

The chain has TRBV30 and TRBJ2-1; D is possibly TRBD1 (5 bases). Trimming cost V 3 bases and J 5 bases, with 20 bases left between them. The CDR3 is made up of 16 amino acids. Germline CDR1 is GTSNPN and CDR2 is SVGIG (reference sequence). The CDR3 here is CAWSSTLSTDDNEQFF. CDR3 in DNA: TGTGCCTGGAGCTCTACTCTATCGACAGACGACAATGAGCAGTTCTTC.

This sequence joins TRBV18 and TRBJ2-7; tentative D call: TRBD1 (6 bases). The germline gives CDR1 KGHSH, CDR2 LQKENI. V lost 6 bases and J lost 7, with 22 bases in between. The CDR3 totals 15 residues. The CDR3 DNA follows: TGTGCCAGCTCGCCCCAGACAGGACTCCTGGGGGAGCAGTACTTC. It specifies CASSPQTGLLGEQYF.